This T cell receptor (beta chain) was observed in a study of blood T cell repertoires in COVID-19. Study at large: Nucleic acid was either cDNA or gDNA, and it came from T cells, B-cell-depleted T cells, or PBMCs.

This clone was found many times. Profiled with immunoSEQ multiplex PCR; TCRdb holds only in-frame clones, not every one. Of 200,000 or so clones listed, roughly 80% are singletons. The clonotype was recovered from a woman in her sixties or seventies with acute or convalescent COVID-19. Sequencing used peripheral blood.

CDR3 amino acids: CARSPRTSGRNGELFF. DNA of the CDR3: TGTGCCAGAAGCCCGCGGACTAGCGGACGTAACGGGGAGCTGTTTTTT. The rearrangement links TRBV5-3 to TRBJ2-2, with 10 nucleotides matching TRBD2. TRBV5-3 is an open reading frame whose function is uncertain. CDR3 length: 16 amino acids. V lost 4 bases, J lost 7 bases, and 10 bases stayed unmatched.